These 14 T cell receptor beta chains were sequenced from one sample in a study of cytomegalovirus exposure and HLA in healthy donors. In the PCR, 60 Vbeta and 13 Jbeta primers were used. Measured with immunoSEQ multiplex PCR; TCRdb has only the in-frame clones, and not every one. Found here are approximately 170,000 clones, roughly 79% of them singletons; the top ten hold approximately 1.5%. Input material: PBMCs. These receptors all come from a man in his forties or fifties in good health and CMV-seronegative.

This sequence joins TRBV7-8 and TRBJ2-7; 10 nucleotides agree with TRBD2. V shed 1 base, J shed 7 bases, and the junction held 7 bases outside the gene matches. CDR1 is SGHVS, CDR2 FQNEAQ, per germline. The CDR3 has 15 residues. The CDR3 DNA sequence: TGTGCCAGCAGCTTAGTAGCGGGAGGCACAGGGGAGCAGTACTTC. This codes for CASSLVAGGTGEQYF.

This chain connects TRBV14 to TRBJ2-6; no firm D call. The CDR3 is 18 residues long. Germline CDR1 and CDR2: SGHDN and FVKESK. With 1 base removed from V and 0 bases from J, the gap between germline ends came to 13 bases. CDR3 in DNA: TGTGCCAGCAGCCAAGTATTGGGCGCCATCTCTGGGGCCAACGTCCTGACTTTC. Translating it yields CASSQVLGAISGANVLTF.

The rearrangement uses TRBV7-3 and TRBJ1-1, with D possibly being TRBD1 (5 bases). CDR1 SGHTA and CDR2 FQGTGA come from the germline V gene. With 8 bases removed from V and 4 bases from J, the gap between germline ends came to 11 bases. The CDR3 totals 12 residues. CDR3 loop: CASGQGSTEAFF. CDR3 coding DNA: TGTGCCAGCGGGCAGGGAAGCACTGAAGCTTTCTTT. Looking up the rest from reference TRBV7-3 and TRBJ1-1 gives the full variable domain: GAGVSQTPSNKVTEKGKYVELRCDPISGHTALYWYRQSLGQGPEFLIYFQGTGAADDSGLPNDRFFAVRPEGSVSTLKIQRTERGDSAVYLCASGQGSTEAFFGQGTRLTVV.

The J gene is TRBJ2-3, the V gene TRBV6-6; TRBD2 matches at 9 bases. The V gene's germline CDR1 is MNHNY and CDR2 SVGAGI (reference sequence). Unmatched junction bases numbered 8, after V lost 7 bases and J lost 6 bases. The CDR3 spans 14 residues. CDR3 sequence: CASKIAGEEDTQYF. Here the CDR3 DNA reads TGTGCCAGCAAAATAGCGGGAGAGGAGGATACGCAGTATTTT.

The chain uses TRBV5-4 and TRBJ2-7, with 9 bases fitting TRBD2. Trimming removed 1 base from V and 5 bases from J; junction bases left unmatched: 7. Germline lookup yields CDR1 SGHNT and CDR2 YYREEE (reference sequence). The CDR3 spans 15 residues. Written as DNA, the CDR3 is TGTGCCAGCAGCTTGCTTAGCGGGAGTGGCGACGAGCAGTACTTC. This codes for CASSLLSGSGDEQYF.

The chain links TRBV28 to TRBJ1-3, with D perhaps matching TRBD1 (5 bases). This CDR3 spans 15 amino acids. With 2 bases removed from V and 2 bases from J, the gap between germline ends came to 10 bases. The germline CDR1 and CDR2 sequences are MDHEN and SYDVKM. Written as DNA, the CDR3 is TGTGCCAGCAGTTTACAGGGCGGCACTGGAAACACCATATATTTT. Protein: CASSLQGGTGNTIYF.

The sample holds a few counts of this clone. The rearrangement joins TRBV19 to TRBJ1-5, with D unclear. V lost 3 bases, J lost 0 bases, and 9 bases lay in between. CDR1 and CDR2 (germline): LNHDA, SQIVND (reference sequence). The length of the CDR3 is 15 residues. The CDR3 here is CASSIQLYSNQPQHF. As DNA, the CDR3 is TGTGCCAGTAGTATCCAACTTTATAGCAATCAGCCCCAGCATTTT.

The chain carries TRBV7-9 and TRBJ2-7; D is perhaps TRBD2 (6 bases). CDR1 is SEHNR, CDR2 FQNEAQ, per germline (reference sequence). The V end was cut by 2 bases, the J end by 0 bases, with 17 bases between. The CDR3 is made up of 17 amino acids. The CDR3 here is CASSLTGDSRSSYEQYF. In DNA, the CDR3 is TGTGCCAGCAGCTTAACGGGGGACTCCCGAAGCTCCTACGAGCAGTACTTC. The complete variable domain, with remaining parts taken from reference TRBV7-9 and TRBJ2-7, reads DTGVSQNPRHKITKRGQNVTFRCDPISEHNRLYWYRQTLGQGPEFLTYFQNEAQLEKSRLLSDRFSAERPKGSFSTLEIQRTEQGDSAMYLCASSLTGDSRSSYEQYFGPGTRLTVT.

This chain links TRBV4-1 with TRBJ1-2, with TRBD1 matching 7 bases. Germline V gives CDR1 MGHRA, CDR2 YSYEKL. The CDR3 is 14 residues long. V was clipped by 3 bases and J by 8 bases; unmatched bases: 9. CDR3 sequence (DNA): TGCGCCAGCAGCCAGGACCCGACAGGGAGGGGCTACACCTTC. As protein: CASSQDPTGRGYTF.

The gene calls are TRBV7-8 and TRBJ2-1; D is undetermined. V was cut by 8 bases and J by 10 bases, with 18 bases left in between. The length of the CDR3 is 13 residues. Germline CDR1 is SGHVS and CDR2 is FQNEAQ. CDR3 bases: TGTGCCAGCCGTTCCGCTCCAAGTCGGGAGCAGTTCTTC. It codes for CASRSAPSREQFF. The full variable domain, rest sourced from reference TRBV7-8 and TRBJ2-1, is GAGVSQSPRYKVAKRGQDVALRCDPISGHVSLFWYQQALGQGPEFLTYFQNEAQLDKSGLPSDRFFAERPEGSVSTLKIQRTQQEDSAVYLCASRSAPSREQFFGPGTRLTVL.

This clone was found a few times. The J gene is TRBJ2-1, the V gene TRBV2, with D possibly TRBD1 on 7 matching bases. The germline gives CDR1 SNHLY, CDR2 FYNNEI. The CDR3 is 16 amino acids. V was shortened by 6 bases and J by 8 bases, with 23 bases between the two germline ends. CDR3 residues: CASRRSPRGGTDEQFF. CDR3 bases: TGTGCCAGCAGAAGATCCCCCCGGGGCGGGACAGATGAGCAGTTCTTC. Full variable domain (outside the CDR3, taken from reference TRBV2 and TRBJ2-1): EPEVTQTPSHQVTQMGQEVILRCVPISNHLYFYWYRQILGQKVEFLVSFYNNEISEKSEIFDDQFSVERPDGSNFTLKIRSTKLEDSAMYFCASRRSPRGGTDEQFFGPGTRLTVL.

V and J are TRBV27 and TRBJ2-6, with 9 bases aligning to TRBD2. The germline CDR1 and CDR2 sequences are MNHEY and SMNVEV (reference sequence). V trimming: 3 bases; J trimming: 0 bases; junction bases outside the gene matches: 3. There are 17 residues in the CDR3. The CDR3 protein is CASSFVAGDSGANVLTF. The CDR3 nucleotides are TGTGCCAGCAGTTTTGTAGCGGGGGACTCTGGGGCCAACGTCCTGACTTTC.

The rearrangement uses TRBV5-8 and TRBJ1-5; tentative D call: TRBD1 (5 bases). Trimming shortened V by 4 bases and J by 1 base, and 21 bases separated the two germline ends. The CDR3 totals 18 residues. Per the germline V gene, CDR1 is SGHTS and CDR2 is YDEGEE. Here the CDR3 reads CASSIHGRDGGSNQPQHF. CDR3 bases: TGTGCCAGCAGCATTCATGGTAGGGACGGGGGAAGCAATCAGCCCCAGCATTTT.

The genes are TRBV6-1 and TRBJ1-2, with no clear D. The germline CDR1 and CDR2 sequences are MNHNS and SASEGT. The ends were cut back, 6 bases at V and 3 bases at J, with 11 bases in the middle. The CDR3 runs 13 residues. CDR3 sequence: CASRILADYGYTF. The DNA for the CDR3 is TGTGCCAGCAGGATTCTCGCGGACTATGGCTACACCTTC.